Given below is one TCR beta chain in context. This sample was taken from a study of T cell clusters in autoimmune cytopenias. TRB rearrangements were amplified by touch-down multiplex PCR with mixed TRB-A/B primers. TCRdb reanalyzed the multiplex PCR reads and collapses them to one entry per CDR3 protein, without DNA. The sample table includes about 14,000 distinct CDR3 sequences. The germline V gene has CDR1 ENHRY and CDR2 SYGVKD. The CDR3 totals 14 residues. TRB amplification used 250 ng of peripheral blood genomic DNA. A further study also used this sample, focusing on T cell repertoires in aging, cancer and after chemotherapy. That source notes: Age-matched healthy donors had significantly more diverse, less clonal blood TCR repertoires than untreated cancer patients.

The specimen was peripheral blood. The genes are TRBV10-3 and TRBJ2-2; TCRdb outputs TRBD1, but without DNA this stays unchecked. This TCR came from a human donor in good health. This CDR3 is CATGGTANTGELFF.